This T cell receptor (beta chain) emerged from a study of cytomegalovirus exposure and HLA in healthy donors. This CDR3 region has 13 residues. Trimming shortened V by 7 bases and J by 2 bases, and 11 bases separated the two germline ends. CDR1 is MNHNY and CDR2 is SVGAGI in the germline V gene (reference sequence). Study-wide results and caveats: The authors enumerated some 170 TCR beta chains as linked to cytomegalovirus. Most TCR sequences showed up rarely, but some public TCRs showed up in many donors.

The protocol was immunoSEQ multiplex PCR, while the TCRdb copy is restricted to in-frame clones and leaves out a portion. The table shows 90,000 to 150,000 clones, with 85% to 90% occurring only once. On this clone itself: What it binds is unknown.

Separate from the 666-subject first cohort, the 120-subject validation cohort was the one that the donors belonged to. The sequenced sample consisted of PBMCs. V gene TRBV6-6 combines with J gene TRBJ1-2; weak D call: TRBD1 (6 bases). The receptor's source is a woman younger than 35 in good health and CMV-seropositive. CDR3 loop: CASKNRVNYGYTF. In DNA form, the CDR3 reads TGTGCCAGCAAAAACAGGGTAAACTATGGCTACACCTTC.